Below, one T cell receptor (beta chain) is given with its context. The read stops 3 residues short of the end of the CDR3; the missing end is completed from the germline J gene. All participants had a single incident cervical HPV16 infection, and prevalent HPV16 infections were excluded. This entry belongs to a study of T cells in women clearing cervical HPV infection. This table comes from immunoSEQ multiplex PCR, and its TCRdb copy is limited to in-frame clones, with some not included. The repertoire table contains some 30,000 clones. Germline assignment: CDR1 KGHSH and CDR2 LQKENI. The CDR3 length is 16 residues.

This clonotype originated in a woman aged 18 to 75 with a cervical HPV16 infection that either progressed to CIN3+ or cleared (not recorded which). The rearrangement links TRBV18 to TRBJ2-3, with TRBD1 identical over 7 bases. The sequenced sample was blood buffy coat. The CDR3 is CASSPLGTATQETQYF. The sequenced part of the CDR3 DNA is TGTGCCAGCTCACCACTTGGGACAGCAACTCAAGAGACG. Together with reference TRBV18 and TRBJ2-3, the CDR3 gives the full variable domain: NAGVMQNPRHLVRRRGQEARLRCSPMKGHSHVYWYRQLPEEGLKFMVYLQKENIIDESGMPKERFSAEFPKEGPSILRIQQVVRGDSAAYFCASSPLGTATQETQYFGPGTRLTVL.